The 2 T cell receptor beta chains reported below all come from one sample, sequenced in a study of cytomegalovirus exposure and HLA in healthy donors. This PCR relied on a set of 60 Vbeta primers and 13 Jbeta primers. Libraries were prepared by immunoSEQ multiplex PCR; TCRdb keeps only in-frame clonotypes and omits some of them. The sample comprises some 84,000 clones, over 75% of which are singletons, and roughly 2.6% rests with the top ten. The sequenced sample consisted of PBMCs. These receptors came from a male donor in good health and CMV-seropositive.

The V and J genes are TRBV10-3 and TRBJ2-7, with 8 bases fitting TRBD2. Germline values: CDR1 ENHRY, CDR2 SYGVKD. CDR3 length equals 14 residues. Losses at the gene ends were 5 bases for V and 3 bases for J; bases not matched to a gene: 6. CDR3 region: CAISSGSTIYEQYF. CDR3 nucleotides: TGTGCCATCAGTAGCGGGAGTACCATCTACGAGCAGTACTTC.

This clone has just a few counts. Written as DNA, the CDR3 is TGTGCCAGCAGCTTGCCAGGGGGAGTTACTGAAGCTTTCTTT. Amino acids: CASSLPGGVTEAFF. The chain carries TRBV5-4 and TRBJ1-1; TRBD1 aligns across 7 bases. Germline V gene sequence: CDR1 SGHNT, CDR2 YYREEE (reference sequence). J was trimmed by 5 bases and V by 1 base; bases with no gene match: 5. CDR3 size: 14 residues. Full variable domain (outside the CDR3, taken from reference TRBV5-4 and TRBJ1-1): ETGVTQSPTHLIKTRGQQVTLRCSSQSGHNTVSWYQQALGQGPQFIFQYYREEENGRGNFPPRFSGLQFPNYSSELNVNALELDDSALYLCASSLPGGVTEAFFGQGTRLTVV.